This T cell receptor beta chain was obtained from a study of patients and donors after allogeneic stem cell transplantation. This clonotype showed up just a few times. One entry per CDR3 protein results from TCRdb running MiXCR on the RT-PCR reads. This repertoire shows about a million distinct CDR3 sequences, about 20% found once; its top ten account for approximately 5.9%. The length of the CDR3 is 12 residues. The germline V gene has CDR1 SGHTA and CDR2 FQGNSA. The V and J ends lost 3 bases and 9 bases respectively, with 9 bases between them. This sequence originates from a human donor who was either an allogeneic HSCT recipient or a stem cell or donor lymphocyte infusion donor (not recorded which). It is not recorded whose cells these are; they may come from a transplant donor. The chain links TRBV7-2 to TRBJ2-1; D gene ambiguous. Specimen: blood, either unsorted or a sorted T cell fraction (not recorded which). The CDR3 sequence: CASSFPPTEQFF. The CDR3 nucleotides read TGTGCCAGCAGCTTCCCGCCCACTGAGCAGTTCTTC.